The 25 T cell receptor beta chains given below trace back to one sample, sequenced in a study of blood T cell repertoires in COVID-19. Sequencing used immunoSEQ multiplex PCR; TCRdb keeps in-frame clones, though not all of them. The sample shows about 250,000 clones, approximately 86% of them seen only once. The sample consisted of peripheral blood. The receptors originated from a woman in her sixties or seventies with active or convalescent COVID-19.

J is TRBJ2-5 and V is TRBV27; weak D call: TRBD1 (6 bases). V dropped 0 bases and J dropped 3 bases, with 11 bases sitting between them. Germline CDR1 MNHEY, CDR2 SMNVEV (reference sequence). The CDR3 sequence is 15 residues long. In DNA form, the CDR3 reads TGTGCCAGCAGTTTATCGCGGAACAGGGAAGAGACCCAGTACTTC. This sequence encodes CASSLSRNREETQYF.

The rearrangement joins TRBV15 to TRBJ2-1, with TRBD2 identical over 11 bases. CDR3 size: 15 residues. V lost 0 bases, J lost 8 bases, and 3 bases stayed unmatched. The germline CDR1 and CDR2 sequences are LNHNV and YYDKDF (reference sequence). The DNA for the CDR3 is TGTGCCACCAGCAGAGATTTAGCGGGAGGGCATGAGCAGTTCTTC. Protein product: CATSRDLAGGHEQFF.

The V call is TRBV5-6, the J call TRBJ1-1; D not resolved. Germline V lookup: CDR1 SGHDT, CDR2 YYEEEE. The CDR3 is 13 residues long. The V end lost 2 bases, the J end lost 5 bases, and 10 bases lay between the germline ends. In nucleotides, the CDR3 is TGTGCCAGCAGCTTAAGGGAGGGAACTGAAGCTTTCTTT. Protein product: CASSLREGTEAFF.

The V and J genes are TRBV9 and TRBJ2-1; 8 nucleotides align to TRBD1. V dropped 3 bases and J dropped 8; count of bases not matched to a gene: 7. This CDR3 has 14 amino acids. The germline gives CDR1 SGDLS, CDR2 YYNGEE. CDR3 nucleotides: TGTGCCAGCAGCGCAGGGGGCCCAAGGTATGAGCAGTTCTTC. This encodes CASSAGGPRYEQFF. The whole variable domain, remainder taken from reference TRBV9 and TRBJ2-1, is DSGVTQTPKHLITATGQRVTLRCSPRSGDLSVYWYQQSLDQGLQFLIQYYNGEERAKGNILERFSAQQFPDLHSELNLSSLELGDSALYFCASSAGGPRYEQFFGPGTRLTVL.

V is TRBV4-2 and J is TRBJ2-3, with D possibly matching TRBD2 (6 bases). CDR1 is LGHNA, CDR2 YNFKEQ, per germline. The ends were cut back, 4 bases at V and 4 bases at J, with 15 bases in the middle. This CDR3 is built from 15 residues. Written as DNA, the CDR3 is TGTGCCAGCAGCCTCCGACTGGGCGGGGCAGATACGCAGTATTTT. Protein product: CASSLRLGGADTQYF.

The chain has TRBV3-1 (or the pseudogene TRBV3-2) and TRBJ2-1; 11 bases are shared with TRBD2. Germline CDR1 LGHDT, CDR2 YNNKEL (reference sequence). The CDR3 is 18 amino acids. With V trimmed by 1 base and J by 5 bases, 10 bases remained unmatched. The CDR3 loop reads CASSQGPPLAGGNNEQFF. CDR3 in DNA: TGTGCCAGCAGCCAAGGCCCCCCGTTAGCGGGAGGGAACAATGAGCAGTTCTTC.

The chain uses TRBV10-1 and TRBJ1-3; TRBD1 matches at 9 bases. Germline trimming cut 4 bases from V and 6 bases from J; bases unmatched to any gene: 4. Germline V gene sequence: CDR1 WNHNN, CDR2 SYGVQD (reference sequence). CDR3 length: 14 amino acids. CDR3 nucleotides: TGCGCCAGCAGTGTCCGGACAGGGGCAAACACCATATATTTT. Translating gives CASSVRTGANTIYF.

This chain joins TRBV11-3 and TRBJ2-1, with TRBD2 matching 8 bases. Germline CDR1 reads SGHNT; CDR2 reads YENEEA. This CDR3 is 15 amino acids long. The trim removed 1 base at V and 7 bases at J, leaving 6 bases unmatched. This CDR3 is CASSLVVAGLNEQFF. For the CDR3, the DNA is TGTGCCAGCAGCTTAGTGGTAGCGGGACTAAATGAGCAGTTCTTC.

The chain combines TRBV6-5 with TRBJ1-2, with D possibly matching TRBD1 (6 bases). The germline CDR1 and CDR2 sequences are MNHEY and SVGAGI. The CDR3 extends over 15 amino acids. V lost 0 bases to trimming and J lost 6 bases, with 14 bases between them. This CDR3 reads CASSYSTRGRHGYTF. In DNA, the CDR3 is TGTGCCAGCAGTTACTCAACCAGGGGAAGACATGGCTACACCTTC.

This clone was observed a few times. V is TRBV14 and J is TRBJ2-7; weak D call: TRBD1 (5 bases). With 3 bases removed from V and 0 bases from J, the gap between germline ends came to 9 bases. Looked up from germline, CDR1 is SGHDN and CDR2 is FVKESK. The length of the CDR3 is 14 residues. The CDR3 DNA is TGTGCCAGCAGCCATAGACAGCCCTCCTACGAGCAGTACTTC. As protein: CASSHRQPSYEQYF.

In DNA, the CDR3 is TGTGCCAGCAGCTCCCAAACGTCGAGGGGCAATCAGCCCCAGCATTTT. Protein product: CASSSQTSRGNQPQHF. The chain couples TRBV7-2 to TRBJ1-5; D is ambiguous. V gave up 4 bases and J gave up 2 bases, with 15 bases separating them. The CDR3 runs to 16 residues. CDR1 is SGHTA, CDR2 FQGNSA, per germline.

The chain combines TRBV28 with TRBJ1-6; tentative D call: TRBD1 (6 bases). The V and J ends lost 2 bases and 10 bases respectively, with 15 bases between them. Per germline, CDR1 MDHEN and CDR2 SYDVKM. The CDR3 totals 15 residues. The CDR3 sequence: CASSLNSPRGSPLHF. The CDR3 nucleotides are TGTGCCAGCAGTTTAAATTCCCCGAGGGGGTCACCCCTCCACTTT.

Concerning this clone itself: The identical CDR3 is also encoded by other nucleotide sequences in the sample. This chain joins TRBV5-4 and TRBJ2-3; possibly TRBD2 for D (6 bases). There are 14 residues in the CDR3. Trimming cost V 0 bases and J 4 bases, with 9 bases left between them. Germline values: CDR1 SGHNT, CDR2 YYREEE (reference sequence). CDR3 DNA: TGTGCCAGCAGCTTGGCGGGAGCGGCAGATACGCAGTATTTT. Amino acid sequence: CASSLAGAADTQYF.

This clone ranks as medium-sized. The rearrangement uses TRBV9 and TRBJ2-1, with 9 nucleotides matching TRBD2. V trimming: 3 bases; J trimming: 6 bases; junction bases outside the gene matches: 10. The CDR3 totals 16 residues. Germline V gene sequence: CDR1 SGDLS, CDR2 YYNGEE. Here the CDR3 reads CASSARAGGYLNEQFF. As DNA, the CDR3 is TGTGCCAGCAGCGCAAGAGCGGGAGGCTACCTCAATGAGCAGTTCTTC.

This chain connects TRBV24-1 to TRBJ2-7; D is ambiguous. Germline V lookup: CDR1 KGHDR, CDR2 SFDVKD. The CDR3 loop spans 13 amino acids. Trimming took 3 bases from V and 3 from J, leaving 8 bases between them. CDR3 sequence: CATSDAANYEQYF. CDR3 DNA sequence: TGTGCCACCAGTGATGCGGCGAACTACGAGCAGTACTTC.

The genes are TRBV12-5 and TRBJ1-2, with TRBD1 matching 9 bases. This CDR3 has 16 residues. V was clipped by 1 base and J by 7 bases; unmatched bases: 10. The germline CDR1 and CDR2 sequences are LGHNT and FRNRAP. The CDR3: CASGLDVQGAAGGYTF. The CDR3, as DNA: TGTGCTAGTGGTTTGGACGTACAGGGGGCGGCGGGTGGCTACACCTTC.

The rearrangement uses TRBV3-1 (or the pseudogene TRBV3-2) and TRBJ2-2; 8 bases match TRBD1. V lost 0 bases, J lost 5 bases, and 8 bases stayed unmatched. The CDR3 sequence is 17 residues long. Per the germline V gene, CDR1 is LGHDT and CDR2 is YNNKEL (reference sequence). The CDR3 is CASSQDRDRTGTGELFF. DNA of the CDR3: TGTGCCAGCAGCCAAGATAGGGACAGGACAGGGACCGGGGAGCTGTTTTTT.

This clone turned up a few times. The genes are TRBV27 and TRBJ2-1, with 10 bases aligning to TRBD1. V gave up 8 bases and J gave up 8 bases; unmatched junction bases: 12. CDR1 is MNHEY, CDR2 SMNVEV, per germline (reference sequence). The CDR3 has 15 residues. The CDR3 coding sequence is TGTGCCAGCCGATCCGGGACAGGGGCAGGGGATGAGCAGTTCTTC. This translates into CASRSGTGAGDEQFF.

The chain joins TRBV7-9 to TRBJ1-1; D unresolved. Germline V lookup: CDR1 SEHNR, CDR2 FQNEAQ (reference sequence). The CDR3 has 13 amino acids. Trimming took 9 bases from V and 2 from J, leaving 13 bases between them. CDR3 amino acids: CASLGQPNTEAFF. As DNA, the CDR3 is TGTGCCAGTTTGGGCCAGCCAAACACTGAAGCTTTCTTT.

The chain couples TRBV5-6 to TRBJ1-1, with TRBD1 matching 7 bases. CDR3 size: 14 residues. Trimming at V came to 0 bases and at J to 7 bases, leaving 6 bases not matched to a gene. Per germline, CDR1 SGHDT and CDR2 YYEEEE. CDR3 sequence reads: CASSLVEGAGEAFF. In nucleotides, the CDR3 is TGTGCCAGCAGCTTGGTGGAGGGGGCGGGTGAAGCTTTCTTT.

The chain combines TRBV15 with TRBJ1-3; D is ambiguous. CDR3 length: 14 amino acids. Germline CDR1 is LNHNV and CDR2 is YYDKDF (reference sequence). V shed 3 bases and J shed 3 bases, with 9 bases lying between them. As DNA, the CDR3 is TGTGCCACCAGCAGTCCCCCCGGTGGAAACACCATATATTTT. Encoded protein: CATSSPPGGNTIYF. The full variable domain, completed using reference TRBV15 and TRBJ1-3, is DAMVIQNPRYQVTQFGKPVTLSCSQTLNHNVMYWYQQKSSQAPKLLFHYYDKDFNNEADTPDNFQSRRPNTSFCFLDIRSPGLGDTAMYLCATSSPPGGNTIYFGEGSWLTVV.

The V gene is TRBV4-2, the J gene TRBJ2-5, with 9 bases that match TRBD2. Germline V gene lookup returns CDR1 LGHNA and CDR2 YNFKEQ. Unmatched junction bases numbered 4, after V lost 0 bases and J lost 5 bases. The CDR3 runs 15 residues. The CDR3 DNA follows: TGTGCCAGCAGCCAAGACTTGCGGGGGGGGGAGACCCAGTACTTC. Translated: CASSQDLRGGETQYF.

This chain connects TRBV29-1 to TRBJ2-7; no clear D. Trimming took off 3 bases at V and 7 bases at J, with 10 bases between the two ends. The length of the CDR3 is 11 residues. The germline V gene encodes CDR1 SQVTM and CDR2 ANQGSEA. The CDR3 loop reads CSVERLEEQYF. DNA of the CDR3: TGCAGCGTTGAGCGGCTGGAAGAGCAGTACTTC.

The chain uses TRBV11-3 and TRBJ2-2; TRBD1 matches 7 bases. V lost 1 base, J lost 4 bases, and 6 bases stayed unmatched. CDR1 SGHNT and CDR2 YENEEA come from the germline V gene. The CDR3 is 16 residues long. DNA for the CDR3: TGTGCCAGCAGCTTAGGTCGTACAGGGGCCACCGGGGAGCTGTTTTTT. This codes for CASSLGRTGATGELFF.

The chain is built from TRBV30 and TRBJ1-5, with D perhaps matching TRBD1 (6 bases). The germline V gene has CDR1 GTSNPN and CDR2 SVGIG (reference sequence). This CDR3 contains 14 residues. V was trimmed by 0 bases and J by 2 bases, leaving 8 bases between them. CDR3: CAWSVAGGNQPQHF. CDR3 nucleotides: TGTGCCTGGAGTGTAGCAGGGGGCAATCAGCCCCAGCATTTT.